This TCR beta chain was found in a study of T cell responses to AZD1222 COVID-19 vaccine. Points from the study as a whole: Baseline serostatus was positive in only six AZD1222 recipients. There were vaccine-associated CD4 TCRs across spike, dominant at 160-218 and 743-854. It was only after the peak T cell response that any repertoires were sampled.

TCRdb's copy holds only in-frame clones and misses some; the assay was immunoSEQ multiplex PCR. The data hold fewer than 70,000 clones, with roughly 80% observed a single time. The CDR3 runs 12 residues. Trimming took 5 bases from V and 5 from J, leaving 9 bases between them. In germline, CDR1 is SEHNR, CDR2 FQNEAQ (reference sequence). Comment on this clone: Its antigen is undetermined.

The rearrangement uses TRBV7-9 and TRBJ2-5; unclear D gene. This clonotype was obtained from an adult who received the AZD1222 COVID-19 vaccine. Sequencing used peripheral blood, obtained 28 days after the second AZD1222 dose. In nucleotides, the CDR3 is TGTGCCAGCAGCGTCGCAGGCGAGACCCAGTACTTC. Translating gives CASSVAGETQYF.